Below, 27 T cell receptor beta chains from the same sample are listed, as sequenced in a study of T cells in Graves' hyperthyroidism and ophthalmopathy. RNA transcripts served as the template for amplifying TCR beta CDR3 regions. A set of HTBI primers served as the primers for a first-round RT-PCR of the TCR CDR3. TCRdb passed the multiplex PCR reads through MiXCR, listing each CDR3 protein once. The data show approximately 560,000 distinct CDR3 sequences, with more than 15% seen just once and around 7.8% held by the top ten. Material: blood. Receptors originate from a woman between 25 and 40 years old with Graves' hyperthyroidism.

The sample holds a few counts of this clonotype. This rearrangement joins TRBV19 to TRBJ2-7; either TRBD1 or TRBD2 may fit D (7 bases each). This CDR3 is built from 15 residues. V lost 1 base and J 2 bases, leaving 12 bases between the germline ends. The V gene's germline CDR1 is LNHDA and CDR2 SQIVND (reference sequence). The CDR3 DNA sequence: TGTGCCAGTAGTATAGCCAGCGGGACAGCCTACGAGCAGTACTTC. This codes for CASSIASGTAYEQYF.

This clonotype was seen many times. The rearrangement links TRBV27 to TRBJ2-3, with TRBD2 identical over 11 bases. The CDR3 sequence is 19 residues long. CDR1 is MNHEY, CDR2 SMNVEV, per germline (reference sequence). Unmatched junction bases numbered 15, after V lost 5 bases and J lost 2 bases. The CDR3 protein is CASSPPYSGREGHTDTQYF. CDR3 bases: TGTGCCAGCAGTCCGCCGTATAGCGGGAGGGAAGGGCACACAGATACGCAGTATTTT.

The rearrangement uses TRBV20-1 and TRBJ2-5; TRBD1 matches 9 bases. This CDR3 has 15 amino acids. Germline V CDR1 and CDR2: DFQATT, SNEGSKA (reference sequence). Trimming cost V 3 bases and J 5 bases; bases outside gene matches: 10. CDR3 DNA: TGCAGTGCTAGGTCTCACAGGGGGCGCGGGGAGACCCAGTACTTC. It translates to CSARSHRGRGETQYF.

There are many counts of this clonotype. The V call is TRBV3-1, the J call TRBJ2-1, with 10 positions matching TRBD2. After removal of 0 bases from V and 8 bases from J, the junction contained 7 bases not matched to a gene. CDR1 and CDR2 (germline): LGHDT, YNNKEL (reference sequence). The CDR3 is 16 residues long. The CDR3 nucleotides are TGTGCCAGCAGCCAAGAGATGCTAGCGGGAGTCTATGAGCAGTTCTTC. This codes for CASSQEMLAGVYEQFF.

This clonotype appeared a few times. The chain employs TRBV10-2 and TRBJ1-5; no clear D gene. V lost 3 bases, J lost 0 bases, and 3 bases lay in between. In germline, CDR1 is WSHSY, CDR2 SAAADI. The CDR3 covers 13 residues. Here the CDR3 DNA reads TGCGCCAGCAGTGATTTTAGCAATCAGCCCCAGCATTTT. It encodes CASSDFSNQPQHF.

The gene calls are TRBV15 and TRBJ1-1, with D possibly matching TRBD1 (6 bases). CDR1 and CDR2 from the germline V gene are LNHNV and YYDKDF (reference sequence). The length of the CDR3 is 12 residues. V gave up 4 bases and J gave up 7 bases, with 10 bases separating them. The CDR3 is CATSTGGREAFF. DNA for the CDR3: TGTGCCACCAGCACGGGGGGCCGTGAAGCTTTCTTT.

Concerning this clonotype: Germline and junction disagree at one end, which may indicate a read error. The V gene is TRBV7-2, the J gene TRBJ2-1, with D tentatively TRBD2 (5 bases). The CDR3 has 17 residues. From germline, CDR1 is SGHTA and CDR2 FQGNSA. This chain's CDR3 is CASSLVLPAVSCNEQFF. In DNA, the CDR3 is TGTGCCAGCAGCTTAGTCCTTCCAGCGGTTTCCTGCAATGAGCAGTTCTTC.

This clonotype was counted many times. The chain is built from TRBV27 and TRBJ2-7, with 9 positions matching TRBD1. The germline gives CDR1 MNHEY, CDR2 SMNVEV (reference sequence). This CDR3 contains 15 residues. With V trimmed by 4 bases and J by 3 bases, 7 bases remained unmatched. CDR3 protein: CASSWTGTGSYEQYF. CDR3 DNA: TGTGCCAGCAGTTGGACCGGGACAGGGAGCTACGAGCAGTACTTC.

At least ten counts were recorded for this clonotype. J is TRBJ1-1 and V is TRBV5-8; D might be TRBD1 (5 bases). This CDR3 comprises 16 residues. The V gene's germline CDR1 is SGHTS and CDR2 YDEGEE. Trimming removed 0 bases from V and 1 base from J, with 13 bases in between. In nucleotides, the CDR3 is TGTGCCAGCAGCTTGGCCGTGGCCGGGGGGAACACTGAAGCTTTCTTT. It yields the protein CASSLAVAGGNTEAFF. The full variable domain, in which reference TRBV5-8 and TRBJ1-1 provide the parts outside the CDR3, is EAGVTQSPTHLIKTRGQQATLRCSPISGHTSVYWYQQALGLGLQFLLWYDEGEERNRGNFPPRFSGRQFPNYSSELNVNALELEDSALYLCASSLAVAGGNTEAFFGQGTRLTVV.

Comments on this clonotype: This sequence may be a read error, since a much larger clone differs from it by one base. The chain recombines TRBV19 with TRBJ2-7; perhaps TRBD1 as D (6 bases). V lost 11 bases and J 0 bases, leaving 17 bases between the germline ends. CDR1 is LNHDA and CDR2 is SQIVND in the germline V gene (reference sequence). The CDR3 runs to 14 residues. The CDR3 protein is CAGRKTGTSYEQYF. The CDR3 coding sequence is TGTGCCGGTCGTAAGACAGGAACCTCCTACGAGCAGTACTTC.

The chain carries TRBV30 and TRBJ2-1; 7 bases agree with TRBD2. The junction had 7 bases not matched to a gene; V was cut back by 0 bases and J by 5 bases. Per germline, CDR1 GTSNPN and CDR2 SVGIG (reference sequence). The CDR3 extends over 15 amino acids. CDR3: CAWSVRASGDNEQFF. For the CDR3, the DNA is TGTGCCTGGAGTGTAAGGGCTAGCGGAGACAATGAGCAGTTCTTC.

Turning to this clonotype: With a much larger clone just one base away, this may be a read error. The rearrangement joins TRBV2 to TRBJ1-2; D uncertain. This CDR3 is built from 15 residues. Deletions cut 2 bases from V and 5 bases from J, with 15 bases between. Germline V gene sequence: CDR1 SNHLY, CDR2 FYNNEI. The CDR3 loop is CASSERRSTVYGYTF. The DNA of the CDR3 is TGTGCCAGCAGTGAAAGGAGGAGTACTGTGTATGGCTACACCTTC.

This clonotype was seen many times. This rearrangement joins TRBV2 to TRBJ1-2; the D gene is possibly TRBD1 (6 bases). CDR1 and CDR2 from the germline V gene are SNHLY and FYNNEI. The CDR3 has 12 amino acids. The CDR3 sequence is CASEAGARGYTF. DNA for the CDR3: TGTGCTTCCGAGGCAGGGGCTAGGGGCTACACCTTC. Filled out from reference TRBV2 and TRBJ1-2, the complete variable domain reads EPEVTQTPSHQVTQMGQEVILRCVPISNHLYFYWYRQILGQKVEFLVSFYNNEISEKSEIFDDQFSVERPDGSNFTLKIRSTKLEDSAMYFCASEAGARGYTFGSGTRLTVV.

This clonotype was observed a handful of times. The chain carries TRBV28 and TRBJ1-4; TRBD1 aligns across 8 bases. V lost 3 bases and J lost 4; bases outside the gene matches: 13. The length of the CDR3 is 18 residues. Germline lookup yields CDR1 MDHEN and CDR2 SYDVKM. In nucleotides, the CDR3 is TGTGCCAGCAGTTTGGGATGGGCAGGGGGCCCCATTAATGAAAAACTGTTTTTT. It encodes CASSLGWAGGPINEKLFF.

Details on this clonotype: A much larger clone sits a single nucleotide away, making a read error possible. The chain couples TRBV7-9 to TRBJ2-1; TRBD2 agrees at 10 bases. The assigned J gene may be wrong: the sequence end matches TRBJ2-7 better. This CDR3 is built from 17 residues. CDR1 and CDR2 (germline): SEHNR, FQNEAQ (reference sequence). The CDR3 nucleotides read TGTGCCAGCGAGGGGCTAGCGGGAGCAAACTCCTACAATGAGCAGTACTTC. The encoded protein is CASEGLAGANSYNEQYF.

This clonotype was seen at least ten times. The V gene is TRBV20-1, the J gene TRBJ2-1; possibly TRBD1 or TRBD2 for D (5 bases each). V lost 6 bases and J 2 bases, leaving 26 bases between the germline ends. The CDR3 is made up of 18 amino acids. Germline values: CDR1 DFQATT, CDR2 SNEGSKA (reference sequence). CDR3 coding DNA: TGCAGTGCGGCCAAACTGGGGAAGGGGAGATCAACCTACAATGAGCAGTTCTTC. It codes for CSAAKLGKGRSTYNEQFF.

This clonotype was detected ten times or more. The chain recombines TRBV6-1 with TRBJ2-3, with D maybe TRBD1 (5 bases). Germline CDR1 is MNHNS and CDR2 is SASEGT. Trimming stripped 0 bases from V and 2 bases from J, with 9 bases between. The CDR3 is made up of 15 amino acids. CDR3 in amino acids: CASSEAQGLTDTQYF. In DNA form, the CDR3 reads TGTGCCAGCAGTGAAGCTCAGGGTCTCACAGATACGCAGTATTTT.

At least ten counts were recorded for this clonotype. DNA for the CDR3: TGCAGCGTGCACAGACGAGTAATAACGGACTCCGGTTTGGGTGAGCAGTTCTTC. Translated, it gives CSVHRRVITDSGLGEQFF. V and J are TRBV29-1 and TRBJ2-1; D may be TRBD2 (5 bases). Trimming shortened V by 6 bases and J by 9 bases, and 33 bases separated the two germline ends. This CDR3 has 18 amino acids. Germline CDR1 is SQVTM and CDR2 is ANQGSEA.

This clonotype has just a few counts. Written as DNA, the CDR3 is TGTGCCAGCTCACCACGCTCGTATAATTCACCCCTCCACTTT. It yields the protein CASSPRSYNSPLHF. The chain uses TRBV18 and TRBJ1-6; D remains unclear. This CDR3 is 14 amino acids long. Trimming stripped 1 base from V and 4 bases from J, with 5 bases between. Germline V gene data show CDR1 as KGHSH and CDR2 as LQKENI.

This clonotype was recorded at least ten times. In nucleotides, the CDR3 is TGTGCCAGCAGTCCCAGGGGGGCTGGGTTGGCACCCCTCCACTTT. It is translated as CASSPRGAGLAPLHF. The chain is built from TRBV28 and TRBJ1-6; 7 nucleotides agree with TRBD1. V shed 5 bases, J shed 11 bases, and the junction held 12 bases outside the gene matches. The V gene's germline CDR1 is MDHEN and CDR2 SYDVKM. The CDR3 loop spans 15 amino acids.

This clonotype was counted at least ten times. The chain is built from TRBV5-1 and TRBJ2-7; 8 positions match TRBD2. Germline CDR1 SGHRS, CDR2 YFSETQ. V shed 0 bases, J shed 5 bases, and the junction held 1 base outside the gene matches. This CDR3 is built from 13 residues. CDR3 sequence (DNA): TGCGCCAGCAGCTTGGGGACTAGCAACGAGCAGTACTTC. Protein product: CASSLGTSNEQYF.

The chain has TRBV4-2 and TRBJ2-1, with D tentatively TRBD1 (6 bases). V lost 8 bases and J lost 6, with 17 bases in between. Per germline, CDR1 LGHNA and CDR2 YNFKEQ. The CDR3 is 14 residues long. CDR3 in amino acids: CASQGLPRGNEQFF. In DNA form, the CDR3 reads TGTGCCAGCCAGGGGCTACCCCGAGGCAATGAGCAGTTCTTC.

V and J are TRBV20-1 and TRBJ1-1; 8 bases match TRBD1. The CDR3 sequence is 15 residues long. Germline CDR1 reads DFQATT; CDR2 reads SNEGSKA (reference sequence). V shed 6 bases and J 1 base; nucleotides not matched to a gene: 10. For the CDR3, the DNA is TGCAGTGCGAGAATCGGGACAGGCTCGAACACTGAAGCTTTCTTT. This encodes CSARIGTGSNTEAFF.

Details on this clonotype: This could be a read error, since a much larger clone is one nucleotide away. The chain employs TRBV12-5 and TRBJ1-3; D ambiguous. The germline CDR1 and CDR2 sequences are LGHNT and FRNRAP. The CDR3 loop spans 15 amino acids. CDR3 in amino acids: CASGLAADPGDTIYF. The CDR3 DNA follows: TGTGCTAGTGGTTTGGCGGCAGACCCTGGAGACACCATATATTTT. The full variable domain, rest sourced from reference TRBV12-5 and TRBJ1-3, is DARVTQTPRHKVTEMGQEVTMRCQPILGHNTVFWYRQTMMQGLELLAYFRNRAPLDDSGMPKDRFSAEMPDATLATLKIQPSEPRDSAVYFCASGLAADPGDTIYFGEGSWLTVV.

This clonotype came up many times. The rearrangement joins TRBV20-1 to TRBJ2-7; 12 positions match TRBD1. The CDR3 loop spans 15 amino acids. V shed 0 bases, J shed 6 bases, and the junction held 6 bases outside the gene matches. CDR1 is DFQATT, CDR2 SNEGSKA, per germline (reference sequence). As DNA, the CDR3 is TGCAGTGCTAGAGATGGCGGGACAGGGGGCCTCGAGCAGTACTTC. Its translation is CSARDGGTGGLEQYF.

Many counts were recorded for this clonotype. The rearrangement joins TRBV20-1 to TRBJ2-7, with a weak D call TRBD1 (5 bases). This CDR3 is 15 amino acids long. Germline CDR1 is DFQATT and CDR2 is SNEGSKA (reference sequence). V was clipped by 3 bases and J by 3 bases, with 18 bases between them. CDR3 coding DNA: TGCAGTGCTAGTGACAGTCGAACAATTGACTACGAGCAGTACTTC. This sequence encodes CSASDSRTIDYEQYF.

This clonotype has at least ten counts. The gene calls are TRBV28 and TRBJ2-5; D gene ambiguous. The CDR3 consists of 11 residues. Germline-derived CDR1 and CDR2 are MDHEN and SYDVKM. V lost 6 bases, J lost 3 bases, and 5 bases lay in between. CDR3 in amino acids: CASSREETQYF. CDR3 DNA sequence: TGTGCCAGCAGCCGCGAAGAGACCCAGTACTTC.